This T cell receptor beta chain was retrieved from a study of blood T cells in healthy people across ages. A note on this clonotype: What it recognizes is unknown.

Alongside a J-beta primer mix, a sample-barcoded 5' primer served in a second PCR lasting roughly 7 to 11 cycles. TCRdb processed the 5' RACE reads anew with MiXCR; each CDR3 protein has one entry. The top ten hold approximately 20% of the sample, which has roughly 800,000 distinct CDR3 sequences, roughly 60% seen once. Study-level findings and limits: Because donor CMV status was unknown, expanded clonotype changes were possibly confounded. As age increased, TCR beta diversity per million T cells fell in a roughly linear fashion.

This CDR3 comprises 14 residues. Trimming cost V 10 bases and J 1 base, with 15 bases left between them. Germline V gene sequence: CDR1 MNHNY, CDR2 SVGAGI (reference sequence). The clonotype was recovered from a man aged 25 to 40 in good health. V and J are TRBV6-6 and TRBJ2-3; D call uncertain. Material: blood. The CDR3 DNA reads TGTGCCACCAAAGTCGGCAGAGGCACAGATACGCAGTATTTT. Its translation is CATKVGRGTDTQYF.